These T cell receptor beta chains were read from a single sample in a study of blood T cell repertoires in COVID-19. TCRdb keeps only in-frame clones here, not all; method: immunoSEQ multiplex PCR. The sample contains 150,000 to 200,000 clones, approximately 90% of which appear only once. The source material was peripheral blood. The receptors come from a man aged 65 to 85 with active or convalescent COVID-19. The CDR3 runs from the conserved cysteine through the conserved F or W. Fields, in order: J gene, D gene, clone size, V gene, CDR3 DNA, CDR3 protein. D genes are given only for firm matches. For some rows the clone size is stated as once, few or many, or as a class when expanded; others skip it.

J: TRBJ1-4; D: TRBD1; size: NA; V: TRBV3-1/TRBV3-2; DNA: TGTGCCAGCAGCCCCACGCAGACAGGGAATGAAAAACTGTTTTTT; CDR3: CASSPTQTGNEKLFF
J: TRBJ1-6; D: NA; size: NA; V: TRBV7-2; DNA: TGTGCCAGCAGCACCGGACAGATCACCCTCCACTTT; CDR3: CASSTGQITLHF
J: TRBJ1-1; D: NA; size: NA; V: TRBV5-1; DNA: TGCGCCAGCAGCTTTGGAGACACTGAAGCTTTCTTT; CDR3: CASSFGDTEAFF
J: TRBJ1-1; D: NA; size: NA; V: TRBV20-1; DNA: TGCAGTGCTGGTCCGGGACAAGAAGCTTTCTTT; CDR3: CSAGPGQEAFF
J: TRBJ1-2; D: TRBD1; size: NA; V: TRBV24-1; DNA: TGTGCCACCAGTCCCCGGGGTAGGACAGGGACGAGTGGCTACACCTTC; CDR3: CATSPRGRTGTSGYTF
J: TRBJ2-7; D: NA; size: NA; V: TRBV18; DNA: TGTGCCAGCTCCGTAGACTACACGTCCTACGAGCAGTACTTC; CDR3: CASSVDYTSYEQYF
J: TRBJ2-3; D: NA; size: NA; V: TRBV7-9; DNA: TGTGCCAGCAGCTTAGGTGCAGAGCGGGTAGATACGCAGTATTTT; CDR3: CASSLGAERVDTQYF
J: TRBJ1-2; D: TRBD1; size: NA; V: TRBV6-5; DNA: TGTGCCAGCAGTAGCATGACAGGGGGAGTCTATGGCTACACCTTC; CDR3: CASSSMTGGVYGYTF
J: TRBJ2-3; D: NA; size: NA; V: TRBV5-1; DNA: TGCGCCAGCAGCTTGGGAGGCCGCGTGGCAGATACGCAGTATTTT; CDR3: CASSLGGRVADTQYF
J: TRBJ1-5; D: NA; size: NA; V: TRBV7-9; DNA: TGTGCCAGCAGCCTTACAGGGAATCAGCCCCAGCATTTT; CDR3: CASSLTGNQPQHF
J: TRBJ1-6; D: TRBD1; size: NA; V: TRBV5-1; DNA: TGCGCCAGCAGCTCCCAGGGGGGAAATTCACCCCTCCACTTT; CDR3: CASSSQGGNSPLHF
J: TRBJ1-2; D: TRBD1; size: NA; V: TRBV6-5; DNA: TGTGCCAGCAGTAGGACAGGGGGGAGAGGCTACACCTTC; CDR3: CASSRTGGRGYTF
J: TRBJ1-6; D: NA; size: NA; V: TRBV5-1; DNA: TGCGCCAGCAGCTTGGACCCGCGGGGGGCCCTTCGGAATTCACCCCTCCACTTT; CDR3: CASSLDPRGALRNSPLHF
J: TRBJ2-7; D: TRBD1; size: once; V: TRBV28; DNA: TGTGCCAGCAGTTTATTTTCAGGGGGCGGAAGCTCCTACGAGCAGTACTTC; CDR3: CASSLFSGGGSSYEQYF
J: TRBJ2-2; D: NA; size: NA; V: TRBV6-5; DNA: TGTGCCGCGGGGGCAAACACCGGGGAGCTGTTTTTT; CDR3: CAAGANTGELFF
J: TRBJ1-1; D: NA; size: NA; V: TRBV5-5; DNA: TGTGCCAGCAGCGTGGCAGGGCCGGGCACTGAAGCTTTCTTT; CDR3: CASSVAGPGTEAFF
J: TRBJ2-7; D: TRBD2; size: NA; V: TRBV5-1; DNA: TGCGCCAGCAGCTTGGGAGCGGGGGGGCTCCAATACGAGCAGTACTTC; CDR3: CASSLGAGGLQYEQYF
J: TRBJ2-1; D: TRBD2; size: NA; V: TRBV5-1; DNA: TGCGCCAGCAGCCCTCGGAGCGGGAGTCAGGATGAGCAGTTCTTC; CDR3: CASSPRSGSQDEQFF
J: TRBJ2-5; D: TRBD1; size: NA; V: TRBV6-2/TRBV6-3; DNA: TGTGCCAGCAGCGGACTTAGGCAGGGGGTTCGGGAGACCCAGTACTTC; CDR3: CASSGLRQGVRETQYF
J: TRBJ2-1; D: NA; size: NA; V: TRBV15; DNA: TGTGCCACCAGCAGACCATACTATGAGCAGTTCTTC; CDR3: CATSRPYYEQFF
J: TRBJ2-7; D: NA; size: NA; V: TRBV15; DNA: TGTGCCACCAGCCGACAGAGAGGCTACGAGCAGTACTTC; CDR3: CATSRQRGYEQYF
J: TRBJ2-5; D: NA; size: NA; V: TRBV23-1; DNA: TGCGCCAGCAGTCAATCTTCCAGGGGAGGGCAAGAGACCCAGTACTTC; CDR3: CASSQSSRGGQETQYF
J: TRBJ1-2; D: NA; size: NA; V: TRBV15; DNA: TGTGCCACCAGCAGAGATCCAGGAGGTAGTTATGGCTACACCTTC; CDR3: CATSRDPGGSYGYTF
J: TRBJ1-5; D: TRBD1; size: NA; V: TRBV28; DNA: TGTGCCAGCAGCCCGACAGGGTTTGACGATCAGCCCCAGCATTTT; CDR3: CASSPTGFDDQPQHF
J: TRBJ2-2; D: NA; size: NA; V: TRBV19; DNA: TGTGCCAGTAGTATTATTTCGGGGAACACCGGGGAGCTGTTTTTT; CDR3: CASSIISGNTGELFF
J: TRBJ2-3; D: TRBD2; size: NA; V: TRBV10-3; DNA: TGTGCCATCAGTTTAGCGGGAGGCGGGGATACGCAGTATTTT; CDR3: CAISLAGGGDTQYF
J: TRBJ1-1; D: NA; size: NA; V: TRBV28; DNA: TGTGCCAGCAGTTTTCTGGGAGGTCGAAGGAACACTGAAGCTTTCTTT; CDR3: CASSFLGGRRNTEAFF
J: TRBJ2-5; D: TRBD1; size: NA; V: TRBV18; DNA: TGTGCCAGCTCCGTGACAGGGGAGGAGACCCAGTACTTC; CDR3: CASSVTGEETQYF
J: TRBJ1-4; D: NA; size: NA; V: TRBV6-2/TRBV6-3; DNA: TGTGCCAGCAGTTACTCAGGCGGCGGGGAAAAACTGTTTTTT; CDR3: CASSYSGGGEKLFF
J: TRBJ2-7; D: TRBD2; size: NA; V: TRBV7-2; DNA: TGTGCCAGCAGCTTAGTAGCGGGAGGGGACTACGAGCAGTACTTC; CDR3: CASSLVAGGDYEQYF
J: TRBJ2-5; D: NA; size: NA; V: TRBV30; DNA: TGTGCCTGGAGTGTAGGGAGCAAGACCCAGTACTTC; CDR3: CAWSVGSKTQYF
J: TRBJ2-7; D: NA; size: NA; V: TRBV28; DNA: TGTGCCAGCAGTCTGAAGCTAACCAGGGGCTACGAGCAGTACTTC; CDR3: CASSLKLTRGYEQYF
J: TRBJ2-1; D: TRBD2; size: once; V: TRBV4-3; DNA: TGCGCCAGCAGCCTAATTTCGCCACTAGCGGGGGGGGGAGGTACGAATGAGCAGTTCTTC; CDR3: CASSLISPLAGGGGTNEQFF
J: TRBJ2-2; D: NA; size: NA; V: TRBV4-1; DNA: TGCGCCAGCAGCCAAGTTAATCTGGGGCTGGACACCGGGGAGCTGTTTTTT; CDR3: CASSQVNLGLDTGELFF
J: TRBJ2-7; D: TRBD2; size: few; V: TRBV28; DNA: TGTGCCAGCAGCTTAACTAGCGGGAGAGTCTACGAGCAGTACTTC; CDR3: CASSLTSGRVYEQYF
J: TRBJ2-5; D: TRBD2; size: NA; V: TRBV3-1/TRBV3-2; DNA: TGTGCCACCCAGGGACTAGCGAGACAAGAGACCCAGTACTTC; CDR3: CATQGLARQETQYF
J: TRBJ2-7; D: NA; size: NA; V: TRBV11-2; DNA: TGTGCCAGCAGCTACAGGACTATCCCCTCTTCGGTCTACGAGCAGTACTTC; CDR3: CASSYRTIPSSVYEQYF
J: TRBJ2-1; D: TRBD2; size: NA; V: TRBV11-2; DNA: TGTGCCAGCAGCTTAGTCCGGACTAGCGGGGGTGACAACTACAATGAGCAGTTCTTC; CDR3: CASSLVRTSGGDNYNEQFF
J: TRBJ1-3; D: NA; size: NA; V: TRBV11-2; DNA: TGTGCCAGCAGCACTGGGTACAGGGCTGGAAACACCATATATTTT; CDR3: CASSTGYRAGNTIYF
J: TRBJ2-3; D: NA; size: NA; V: TRBV30; DNA: TGTGCCTGGAGTGTACTTTGGAGCGGAGCCACAGATACGCAGTATTTT; CDR3: CAWSVLWSGATDTQYF
J: TRBJ1-4; D: NA; size: NA; V: TRBV4-3; DNA: TGCGCCAGCAGCCAAGATAGTATTGGGGGACTTACTAATGAAAAACTGTTTTTT; CDR3: CASSQDSIGGLTNEKLFF
J: TRBJ1-5; D: TRBD1; size: NA; V: TRBV28; DNA: TGTGCCATCCGGACAGGGGCGCAAGGCAATCAGCCCCAGCATTTT; CDR3: CAIRTGAQGNQPQHF
J: TRBJ1-4; D: TRBD1; size: NA; V: TRBV3-1/TRBV3-2; DNA: TGTGCCAGCAGCCCTTCGACAGGGGCGGGTGAAAAACTGTTTTTT; CDR3: CASSPSTGAGEKLFF
J: TRBJ2-5; D: NA; size: NA; V: TRBV6-5; DNA: TGTGCCAGCACCTCCGCGGCAGGGGTGGAGACCCAGTACTTC; CDR3: CASTSAAGVETQYF
J: TRBJ1-6; D: NA; size: once; V: TRBV28; DNA: TGTGCCAGCAGTTCCCGGGGGGGGTCGGGTTCACCCCTCCACTTT; CDR3: CASSSRGGSGSPLHF
J: TRBJ2-2; D: NA; size: NA; V: TRBV12-2; DNA: TGTGCAAGTCGGAAACGACAGGGGTGGAACACCGGGGAGCTGTTTTTT; CDR3: CASRKRQGWNTGELFF
J: TRBJ1-5; D: TRBD1; size: few; V: TRBV28; DNA: TGTGCCAGCAGTTCCGAGGGGGCTTGGGATCAGCCCCAGCATTTT; CDR3: CASSSEGAWDQPQHF
J: TRBJ1-2; D: NA; size: NA; V: TRBV7-9; DNA: TGTGCCAGCAGCTCCGCCGGGTGGGGCCAAGGCTACACCTTC; CDR3: CASSSAGWGQGYTF
J: TRBJ2-7; D: TRBD1; size: NA; V: TRBV20-1; DNA: TGCAGTGCTAGTGGTGGGACAGGGGTCGACGAGCAGTACTTC; CDR3: CSASGGTGVDEQYF
J: TRBJ2-2; D: NA; size: NA; V: TRBV5-1; DNA: TGCGCCAGCATGGTGGCAGGGAACACCGGGGAGCTGTTTTTT; CDR3: CASMVAGNTGELFF
J: TRBJ2-3; D: TRBD2; size: NA; V: TRBV5-1; DNA: TGCGCCAGCAGCTTGGGACTAGCGGGCACAGATACGCAGTATTTT; CDR3: CASSLGLAGTDTQYF
J: TRBJ2-7; D: NA; size: NA; V: TRBV3-1/TRBV3-2; DNA: TGTGCCAGCATGTTGGAGGGAACCTACGAGCAGTACTTC; CDR3: CASMLEGTYEQYF
J: TRBJ1-1; D: TRBD1; size: NA; V: TRBV19; DNA: TGTGCCAGTAGTTTACAGGGGCCTATGAACACTGAAGCTTTCTTT; CDR3: CASSLQGPMNTEAFF
J: TRBJ2-5; D: NA; size: NA; V: TRBV18; DNA: TGTGCCAGCTCACCACCCGCGGGGAGAGAAGAGACCCAGTACTTC; CDR3: CASSPPAGREETQYF